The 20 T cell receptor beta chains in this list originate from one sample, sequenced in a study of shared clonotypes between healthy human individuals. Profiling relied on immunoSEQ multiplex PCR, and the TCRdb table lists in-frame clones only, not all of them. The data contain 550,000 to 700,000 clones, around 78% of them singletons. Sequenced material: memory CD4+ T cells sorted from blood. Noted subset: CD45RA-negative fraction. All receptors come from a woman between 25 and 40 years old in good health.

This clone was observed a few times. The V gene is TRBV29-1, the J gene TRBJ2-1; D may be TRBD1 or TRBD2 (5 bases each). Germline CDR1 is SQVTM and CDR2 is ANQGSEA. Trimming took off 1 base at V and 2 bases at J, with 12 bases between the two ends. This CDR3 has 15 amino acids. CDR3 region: CSVEVGRGTYNEQFF. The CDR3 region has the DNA TGCAGCGTTGAAGTGGGACGGGGCACCTACAATGAGCAGTTCTTC.

The CDR3 reads CASSIDPAVPYEQYF. CDR3 nucleotides: TGTGCCAGTAGTATAGACCCCGCGGTACCCTACGAGCAGTACTTC. The rearrangement uses TRBV19 and TRBJ2-7, with D unresolved. V was pared by 0 bases and J by 2 bases, with 11 bases between. CDR3 length: 15 residues. Germline V gives CDR1 LNHDA, CDR2 SQIVND (reference sequence).

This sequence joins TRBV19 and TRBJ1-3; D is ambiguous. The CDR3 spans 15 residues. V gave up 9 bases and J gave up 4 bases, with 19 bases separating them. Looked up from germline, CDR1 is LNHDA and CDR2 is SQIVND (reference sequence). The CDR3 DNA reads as TGTGCCAGCCGGACCCCGGGTGCGGAAGGAAACACCATATATTTT. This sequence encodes CASRTPGAEGNTIYF.

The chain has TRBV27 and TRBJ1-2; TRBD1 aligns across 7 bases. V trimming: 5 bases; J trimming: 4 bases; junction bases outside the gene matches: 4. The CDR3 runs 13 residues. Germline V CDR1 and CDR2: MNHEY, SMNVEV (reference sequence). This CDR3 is CASSRQGFYGYTF. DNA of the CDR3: TGTGCCAGCAGTCGACAGGGCTTCTATGGCTACACCTTC.

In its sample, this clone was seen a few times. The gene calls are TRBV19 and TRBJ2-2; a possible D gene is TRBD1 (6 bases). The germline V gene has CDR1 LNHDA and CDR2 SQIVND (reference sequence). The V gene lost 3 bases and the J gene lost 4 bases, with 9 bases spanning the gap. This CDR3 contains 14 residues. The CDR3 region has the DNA TGTGCCAGTAGTATTTCAGGGGCCACCGGGGAGCTGTTTTTT. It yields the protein CASSISGATGELFF.

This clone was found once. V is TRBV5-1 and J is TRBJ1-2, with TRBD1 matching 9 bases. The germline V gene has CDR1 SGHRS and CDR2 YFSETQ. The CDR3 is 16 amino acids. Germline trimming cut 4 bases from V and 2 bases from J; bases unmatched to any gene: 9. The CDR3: CASSGGQGIGNYGYTF. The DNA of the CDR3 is TGCGCCAGCAGCGGGGGACAGGGAATAGGAAACTATGGCTACACCTTC.

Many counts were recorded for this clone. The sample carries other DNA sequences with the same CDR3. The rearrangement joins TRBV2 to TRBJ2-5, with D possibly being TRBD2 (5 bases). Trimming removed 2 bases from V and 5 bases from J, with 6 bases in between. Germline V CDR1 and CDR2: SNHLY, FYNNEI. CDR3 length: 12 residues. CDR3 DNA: TGTGCCAGCAGTGAAAGGAGGGAGACCCAGTACTTC. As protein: CASSERRETQYF.

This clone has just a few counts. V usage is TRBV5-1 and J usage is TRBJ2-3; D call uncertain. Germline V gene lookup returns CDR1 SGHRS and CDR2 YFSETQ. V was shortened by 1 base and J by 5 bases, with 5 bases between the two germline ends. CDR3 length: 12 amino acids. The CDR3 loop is CASSLTIDTQYF. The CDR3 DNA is TGCGCCAGCAGCTTGACCATAGATACGCAGTATTTT.

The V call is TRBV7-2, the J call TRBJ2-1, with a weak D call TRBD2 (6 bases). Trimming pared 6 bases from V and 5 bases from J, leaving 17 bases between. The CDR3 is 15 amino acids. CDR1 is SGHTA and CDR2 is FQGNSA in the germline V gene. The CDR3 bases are TGTGCCAGCAGTGGGACTGCTTTAACTAACAATGAGCAGTTCTTC. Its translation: CASSGTALTNNEQFF.

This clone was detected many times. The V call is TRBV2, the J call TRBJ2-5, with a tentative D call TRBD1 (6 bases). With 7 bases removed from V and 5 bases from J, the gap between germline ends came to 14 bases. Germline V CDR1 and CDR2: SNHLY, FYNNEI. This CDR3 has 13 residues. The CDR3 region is CASILGTGETQYF. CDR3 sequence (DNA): TGTGCCAGCATATTAGGCACAGGGGAGACCCAGTACTTC.

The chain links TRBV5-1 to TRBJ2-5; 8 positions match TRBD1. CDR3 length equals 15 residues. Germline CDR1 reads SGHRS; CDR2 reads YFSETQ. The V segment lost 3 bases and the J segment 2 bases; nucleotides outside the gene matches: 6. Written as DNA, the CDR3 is TGCGCCAGCAGCTCCCAGGGGGCTTGGCAAGAGACCCAGTACTTC. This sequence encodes CASSSQGAWQETQYF.

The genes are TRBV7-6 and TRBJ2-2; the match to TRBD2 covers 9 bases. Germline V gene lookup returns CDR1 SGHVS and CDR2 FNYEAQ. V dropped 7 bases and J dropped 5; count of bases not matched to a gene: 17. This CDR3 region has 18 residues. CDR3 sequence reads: CASKPFGVAGVWTGELFF. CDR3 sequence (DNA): TGTGCCAGCAAACCATTCGGGGTAGCGGGAGTTTGGACCGGGGAGCTGTTTTTT.

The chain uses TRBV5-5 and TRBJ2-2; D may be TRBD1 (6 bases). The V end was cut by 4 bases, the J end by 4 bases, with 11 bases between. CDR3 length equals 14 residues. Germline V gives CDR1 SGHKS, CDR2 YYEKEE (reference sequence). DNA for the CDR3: TGTGCCAGCAGCCACACGACAGGCACCGGGGAGCTGTTTTTT. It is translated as CASSHTTGTGELFF.

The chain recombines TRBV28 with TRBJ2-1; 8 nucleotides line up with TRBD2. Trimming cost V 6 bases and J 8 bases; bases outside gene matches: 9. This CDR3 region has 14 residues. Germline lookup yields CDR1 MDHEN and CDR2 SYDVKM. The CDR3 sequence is CASRPAGVRYEQFF. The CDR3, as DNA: TGTGCCAGCAGGCCAGCGGGAGTTCGGTATGAGCAGTTCTTC.

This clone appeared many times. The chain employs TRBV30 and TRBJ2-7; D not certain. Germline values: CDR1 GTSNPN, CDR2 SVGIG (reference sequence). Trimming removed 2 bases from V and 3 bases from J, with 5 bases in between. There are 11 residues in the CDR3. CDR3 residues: CAWSSNYEQYF. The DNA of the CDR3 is TGTGCCTGGAGTTCGAACTACGAGCAGTACTTC.

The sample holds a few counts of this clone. CDR3 sequence: CASSSQTSGIAGQYF. The CDR3 DNA is TGTGCCAGCAGCTCCCAGACTAGCGGGATAGCGGGGCAGTACTTC. This chain connects TRBV7-2 to TRBJ2-7; 11 nucleotides match TRBD2. The germline gives CDR1 SGHTA, CDR2 FQGNSA. J was trimmed by 9 bases and V by 4 bases; bases with no gene match: 11. This CDR3 region has 15 residues.

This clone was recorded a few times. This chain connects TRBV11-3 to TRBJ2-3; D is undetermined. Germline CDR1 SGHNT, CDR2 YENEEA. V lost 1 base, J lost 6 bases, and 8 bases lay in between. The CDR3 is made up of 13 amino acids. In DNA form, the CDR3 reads TGTGCCAGCAGCTTAGGCCCCCTGGATACGCAGTATTTT. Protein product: CASSLGPLDTQYF.

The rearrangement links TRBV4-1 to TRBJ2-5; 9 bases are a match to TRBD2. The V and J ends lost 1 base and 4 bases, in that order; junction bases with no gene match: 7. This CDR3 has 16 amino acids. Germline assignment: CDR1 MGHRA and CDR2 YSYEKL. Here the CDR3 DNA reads TGCGCCAGCAGCCAAGTTTGGCGGGAGGGCGGAGAGACCCAGTACTTC. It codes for CASSQVWREGGETQYF.

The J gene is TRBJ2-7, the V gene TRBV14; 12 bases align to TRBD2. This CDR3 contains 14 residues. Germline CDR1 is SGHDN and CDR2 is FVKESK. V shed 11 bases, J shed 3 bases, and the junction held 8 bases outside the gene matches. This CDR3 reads CARWTSGVFYEQYF. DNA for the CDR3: TGTGCCCGCTGGACTAGCGGGGTTTTCTACGAGCAGTACTTC.

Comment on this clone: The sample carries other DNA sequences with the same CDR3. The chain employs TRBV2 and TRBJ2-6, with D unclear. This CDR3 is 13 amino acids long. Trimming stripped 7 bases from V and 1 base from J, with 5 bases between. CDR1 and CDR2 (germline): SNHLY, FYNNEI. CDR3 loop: CASTGSGANVLTF. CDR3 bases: TGTGCCAGCACGGGTTCTGGGGCCAACGTCCTGACTTTC.